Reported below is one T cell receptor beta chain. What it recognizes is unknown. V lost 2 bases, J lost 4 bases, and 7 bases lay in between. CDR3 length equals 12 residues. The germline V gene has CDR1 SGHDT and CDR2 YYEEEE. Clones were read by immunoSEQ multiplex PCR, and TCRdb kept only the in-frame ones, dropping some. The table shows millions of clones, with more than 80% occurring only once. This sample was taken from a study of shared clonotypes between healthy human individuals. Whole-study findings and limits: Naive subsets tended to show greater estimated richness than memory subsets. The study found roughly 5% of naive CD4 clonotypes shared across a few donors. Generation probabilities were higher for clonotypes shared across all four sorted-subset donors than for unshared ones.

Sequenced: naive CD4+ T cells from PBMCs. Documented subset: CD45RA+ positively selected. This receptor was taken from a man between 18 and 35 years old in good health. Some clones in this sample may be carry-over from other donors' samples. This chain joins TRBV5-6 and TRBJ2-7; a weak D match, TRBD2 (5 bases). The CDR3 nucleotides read TGTGCCAGCAGCTTTAAGCGGTACGAGCAGTACTTC. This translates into CASSFKRYEQYF. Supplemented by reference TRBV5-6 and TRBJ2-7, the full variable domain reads DAGVTQSPTHLIKTRGQQVTLRCSPKSGHDTVSWYQQALGQGPQFIFQYYEEEERQRGNFPDRFSGHQFPNYSSELNVNALLLGDSALYLCASSFKRYEQYFGPGTRLTVT.